This TCR beta chain emerged from a study of T cells after yellow fever vaccination. This clonotype occurred many times. Deletions cut 6 bases from V and 7 bases from J, with 7 bases between. This CDR3 comprises 10 residues. Germline V lookup: CDR1 DFQATT, CDR2 SNEGSKA (reference sequence). In TCRdb, the 5' RACE reads were re-called with MiXCR into one record per CDR3 protein. Here the sample spans 250,000 or so distinct CDR3 sequences, roughly 3.7% being singletons. The sample in question was PBMCs, obtained 15 days after the yellow fever booster vaccination. The V gene is TRBV20-1, the J gene TRBJ2-1; the D is unclear. This sequence was found in a young man who received the YFV17D yellow fever vaccine. Here the CDR3 reads CSAWGNEQFF. Here the CDR3 DNA reads TGCAGTGCCTGGGGAAATGAGCAGTTCTTC.